This T cell receptor beta chain emerged from a study of blood T cell repertoires in COVID-19. On the study more broadly: There were acute and convalescent COVID-19 samples, and they came from the United States, Italy and Spain.

Original processing methods: Reference gene primer amplification gave nucleated cell count estimates. The repertoire was sequenced with immunoSEQ multiplex PCR; TCRdb's copy has only in-frame clones and lacks some. For V, J and clone size, that table is used; D and trimming come from the DNA. The data show a few hundred thousand clones, approximately 80% seen once. This CDR3 comprises 13 residues. V shed 8 bases and J shed 0 bases, with 10 bases lying between them. CDR1 is SNHLY, CDR2 FYNNEI, per germline. This TCR was recovered from a woman in her forties with acute COVID-19. Sequenced sample: PBMCs or T cells enriched from blood (not recorded which). The chain couples TRBV2 to TRBJ2-5; the D is unclear. The CDR3 region is CASLRRDQETQYF. CDR3 in DNA: TGTGCCAGCTTAAGACGGGACCAAGAGACCCAGTACTTC.